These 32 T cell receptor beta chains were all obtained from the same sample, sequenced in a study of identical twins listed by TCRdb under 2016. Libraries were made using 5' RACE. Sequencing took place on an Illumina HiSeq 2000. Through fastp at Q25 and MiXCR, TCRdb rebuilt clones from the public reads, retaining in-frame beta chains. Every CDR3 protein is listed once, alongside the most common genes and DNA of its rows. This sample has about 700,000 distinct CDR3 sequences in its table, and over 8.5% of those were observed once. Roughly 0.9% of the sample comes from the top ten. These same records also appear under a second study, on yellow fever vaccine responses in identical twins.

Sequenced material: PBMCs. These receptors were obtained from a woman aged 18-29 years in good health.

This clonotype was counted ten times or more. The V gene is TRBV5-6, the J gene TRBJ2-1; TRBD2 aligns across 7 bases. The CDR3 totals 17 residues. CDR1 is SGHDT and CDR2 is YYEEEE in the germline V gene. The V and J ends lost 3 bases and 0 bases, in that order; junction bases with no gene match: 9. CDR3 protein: CASSSRLAMSSYNEQFF. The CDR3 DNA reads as TGTGCCAGCAGCTCCAGACTAGCTATGAGCTCCTACAATGAGCAGTTCTTC.

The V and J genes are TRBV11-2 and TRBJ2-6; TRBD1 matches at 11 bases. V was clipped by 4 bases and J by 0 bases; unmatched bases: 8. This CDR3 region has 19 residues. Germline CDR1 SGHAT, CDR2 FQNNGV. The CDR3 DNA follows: TGTGCCAGCAGCTCCTTACCGGGACAGGGGGTCTCTGGGGCCAACGTCCTGACTTTC. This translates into CASSSLPGQGVSGANVLTF.

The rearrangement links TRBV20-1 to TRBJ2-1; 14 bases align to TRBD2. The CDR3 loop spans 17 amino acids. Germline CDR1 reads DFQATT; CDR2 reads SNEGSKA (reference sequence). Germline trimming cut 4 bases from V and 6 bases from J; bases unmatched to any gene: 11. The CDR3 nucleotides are TGCAGTGCTATGAGCGGACTAGCGGGGGGCCCTCCCAATGAGCAGTTCTTC. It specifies CSAMSGLAGGPPNEQFF.

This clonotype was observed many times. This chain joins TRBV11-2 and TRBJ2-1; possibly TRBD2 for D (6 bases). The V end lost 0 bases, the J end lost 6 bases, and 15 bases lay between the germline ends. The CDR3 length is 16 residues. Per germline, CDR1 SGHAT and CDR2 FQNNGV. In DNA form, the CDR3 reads TGTGCCAGCAGCTTAGACGACGGGGGAACGATCAATGAGCAGTTCTTC. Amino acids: CASSLDDGGTINEQFF.

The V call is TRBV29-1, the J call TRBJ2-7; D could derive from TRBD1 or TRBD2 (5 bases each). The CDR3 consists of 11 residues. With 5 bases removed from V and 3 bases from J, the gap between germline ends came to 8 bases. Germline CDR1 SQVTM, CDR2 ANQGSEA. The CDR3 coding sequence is TGCAGCGTTCGAGGGGTCTACGAGCAGTACTTC. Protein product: CSVRGVYEQYF.

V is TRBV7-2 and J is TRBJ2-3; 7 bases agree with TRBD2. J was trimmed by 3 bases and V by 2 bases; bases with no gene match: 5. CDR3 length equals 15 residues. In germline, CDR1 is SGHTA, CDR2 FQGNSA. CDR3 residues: CASSLPGGGTDTQYF. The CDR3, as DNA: TGTGCCAGCAGCTTACCCGGGGGAGGGACAGATACGCAGTATTTT.

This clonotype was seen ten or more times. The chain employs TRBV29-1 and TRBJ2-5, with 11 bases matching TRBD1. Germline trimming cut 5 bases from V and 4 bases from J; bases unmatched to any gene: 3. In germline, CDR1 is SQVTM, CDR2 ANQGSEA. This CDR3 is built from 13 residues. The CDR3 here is CSVPGTGGETQYF. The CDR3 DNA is TGCAGCGTTCCCGGGACAGGGGGAGAGACCCAGTACTTC.

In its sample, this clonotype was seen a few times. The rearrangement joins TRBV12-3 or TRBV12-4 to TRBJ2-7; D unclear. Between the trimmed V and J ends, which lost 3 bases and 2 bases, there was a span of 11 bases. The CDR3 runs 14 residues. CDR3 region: CASSFGGKTYEQYF. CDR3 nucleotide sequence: TGTGCCAGCAGTTTCGGTGGGAAGACCTACGAGCAGTACTTC.

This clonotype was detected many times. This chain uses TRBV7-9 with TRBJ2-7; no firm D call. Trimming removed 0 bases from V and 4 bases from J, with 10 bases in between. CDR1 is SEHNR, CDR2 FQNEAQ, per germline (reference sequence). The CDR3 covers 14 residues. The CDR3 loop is CASSLALEVYEQYF. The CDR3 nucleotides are TGTGCCAGCAGCTTAGCCCTGGAAGTTTACGAGCAGTACTTC.

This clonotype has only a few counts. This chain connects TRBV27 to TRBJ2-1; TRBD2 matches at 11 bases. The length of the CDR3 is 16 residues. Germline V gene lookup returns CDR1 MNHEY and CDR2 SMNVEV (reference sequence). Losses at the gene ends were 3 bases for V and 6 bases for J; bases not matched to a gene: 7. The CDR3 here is CASSFRLAGGTNEQFF. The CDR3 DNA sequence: TGTGCCAGCAGTTTTAGGCTAGCGGGAGGAACCAATGAGCAGTTCTTC.

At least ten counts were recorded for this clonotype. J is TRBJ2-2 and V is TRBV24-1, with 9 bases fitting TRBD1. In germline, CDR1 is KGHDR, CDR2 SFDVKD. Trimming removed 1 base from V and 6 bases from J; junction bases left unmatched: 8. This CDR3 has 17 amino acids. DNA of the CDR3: TGTGCCACCAGTGATTTTGTGGGACAGGGAGCCGCCGGGGAGCTGTTTTTT. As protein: CATSDFVGQGAAGELFF.

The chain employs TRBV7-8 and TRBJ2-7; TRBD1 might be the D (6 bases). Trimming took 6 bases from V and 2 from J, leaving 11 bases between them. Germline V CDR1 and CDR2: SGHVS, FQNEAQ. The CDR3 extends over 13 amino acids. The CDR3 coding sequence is TGTGCCAGCAGGCCCAGGGGTCCCTACGAGCAGTACTTC. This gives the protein CASRPRGPYEQYF.

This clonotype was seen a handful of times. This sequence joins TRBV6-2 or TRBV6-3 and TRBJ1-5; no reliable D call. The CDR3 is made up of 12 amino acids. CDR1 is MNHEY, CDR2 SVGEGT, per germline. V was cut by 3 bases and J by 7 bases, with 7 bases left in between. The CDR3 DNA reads TGTGCCAGCAGTTATGGAGCGCAGCCCCAGCATTTT. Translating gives CASSYGAQPQHF.

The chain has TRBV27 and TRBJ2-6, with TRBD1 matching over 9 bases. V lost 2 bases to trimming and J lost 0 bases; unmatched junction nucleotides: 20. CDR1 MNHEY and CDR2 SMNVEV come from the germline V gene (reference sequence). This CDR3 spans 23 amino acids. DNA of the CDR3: TGTGCCAGCAGTTTAAGGTTTCTAGAGCTAGGGGGACAGGGAAACTCTGGGGCCAACGTCCTGACTTTC. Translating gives CASSLRFLELGGQGNSGANVLTF.

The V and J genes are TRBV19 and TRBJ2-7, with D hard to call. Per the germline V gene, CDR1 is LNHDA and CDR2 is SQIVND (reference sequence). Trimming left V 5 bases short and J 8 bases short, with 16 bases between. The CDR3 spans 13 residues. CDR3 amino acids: CASSSGPAAQQYF. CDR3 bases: TGTGCCAGTAGTTCCGGCCCCGCGGCTCAGCAGTACTTC.

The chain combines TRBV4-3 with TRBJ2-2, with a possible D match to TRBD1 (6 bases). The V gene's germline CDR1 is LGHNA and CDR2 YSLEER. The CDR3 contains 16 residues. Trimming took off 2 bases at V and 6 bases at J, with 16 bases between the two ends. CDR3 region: CASSQSPQGKAGELFF. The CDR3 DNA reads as TGCGCCAGCAGCCAATCGCCCCAGGGGAAGGCCGGGGAGCTGTTTTTT.

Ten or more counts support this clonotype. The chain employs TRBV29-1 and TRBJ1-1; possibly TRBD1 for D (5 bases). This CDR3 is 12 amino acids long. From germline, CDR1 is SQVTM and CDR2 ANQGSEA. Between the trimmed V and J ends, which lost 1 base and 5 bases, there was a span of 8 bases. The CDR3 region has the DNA TGCAGCGTTGAAGGGGGGAGGACTGAAGCTTTCTTT. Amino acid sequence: CSVEGGRTEAFF.

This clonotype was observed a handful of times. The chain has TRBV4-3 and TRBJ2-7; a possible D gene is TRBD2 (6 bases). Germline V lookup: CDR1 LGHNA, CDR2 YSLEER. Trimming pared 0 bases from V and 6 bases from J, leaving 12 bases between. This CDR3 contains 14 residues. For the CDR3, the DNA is TGCGCCAGCAGCCAAGATTCTCGGGAGACCGAGCAGTACTTC. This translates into CASSQDSRETEQYF.

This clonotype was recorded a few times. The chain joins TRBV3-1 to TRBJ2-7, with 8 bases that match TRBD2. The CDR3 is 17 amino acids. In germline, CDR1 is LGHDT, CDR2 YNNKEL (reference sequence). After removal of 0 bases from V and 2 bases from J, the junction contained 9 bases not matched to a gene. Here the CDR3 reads CASSQDLKAGVAYEQYF. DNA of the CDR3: TGTGCCAGCAGCCAAGATCTAAAAGCGGGAGTCGCCTACGAGCAGTACTTC.

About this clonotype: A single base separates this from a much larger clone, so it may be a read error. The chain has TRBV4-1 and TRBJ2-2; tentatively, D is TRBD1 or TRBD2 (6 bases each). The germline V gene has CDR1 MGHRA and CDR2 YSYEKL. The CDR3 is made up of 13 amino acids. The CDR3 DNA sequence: TGCGCCAGCAGTGGAGGGGTTTCAGGGGAGCTGTATTTT. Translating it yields CASSGGVSGELYF.

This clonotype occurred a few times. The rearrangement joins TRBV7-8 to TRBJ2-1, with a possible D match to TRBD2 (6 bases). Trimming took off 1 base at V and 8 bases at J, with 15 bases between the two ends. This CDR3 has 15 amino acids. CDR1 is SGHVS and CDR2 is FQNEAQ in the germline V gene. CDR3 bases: TGTGCCAGCAGCTTAGGGGGTTCGGGGGTGGATGAGCAGTTCTTC. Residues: CASSLGGSGVDEQFF.

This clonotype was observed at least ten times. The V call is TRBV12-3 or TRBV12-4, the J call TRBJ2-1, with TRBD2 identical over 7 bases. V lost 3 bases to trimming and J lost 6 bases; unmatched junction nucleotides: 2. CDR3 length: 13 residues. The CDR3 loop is CASSFGGSNEQFF. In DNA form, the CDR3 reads TGTGCCAGCAGTTTCGGCGGGAGCAATGAGCAGTTCTTC.

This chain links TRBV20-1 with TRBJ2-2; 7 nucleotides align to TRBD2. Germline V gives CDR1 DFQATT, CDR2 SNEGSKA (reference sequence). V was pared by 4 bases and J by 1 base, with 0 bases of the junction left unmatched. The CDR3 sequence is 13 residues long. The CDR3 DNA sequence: TGCAGTGCTATAGCGGGGAACACCGGGGAGCTGTTTTTT. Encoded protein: CSAIAGNTGELFF.

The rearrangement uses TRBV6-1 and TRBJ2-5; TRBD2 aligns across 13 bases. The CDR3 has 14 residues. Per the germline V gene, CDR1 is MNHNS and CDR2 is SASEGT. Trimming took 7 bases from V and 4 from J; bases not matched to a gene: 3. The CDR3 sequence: CASKLAGGSETQYF. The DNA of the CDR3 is TGTGCCAGCAAACTAGCGGGAGGGTCAGAGACCCAGTACTTC.

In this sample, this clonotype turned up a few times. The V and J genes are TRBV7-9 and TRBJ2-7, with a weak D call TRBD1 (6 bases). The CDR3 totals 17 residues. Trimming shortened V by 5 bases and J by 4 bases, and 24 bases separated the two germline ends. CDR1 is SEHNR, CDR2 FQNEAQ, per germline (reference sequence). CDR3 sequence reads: CASSPPLSGDTIYEQYF. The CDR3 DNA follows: TGTGCCAGCAGCCCCCCCCTATCCGGGGACACCATTTACGAGCAGTACTTC.

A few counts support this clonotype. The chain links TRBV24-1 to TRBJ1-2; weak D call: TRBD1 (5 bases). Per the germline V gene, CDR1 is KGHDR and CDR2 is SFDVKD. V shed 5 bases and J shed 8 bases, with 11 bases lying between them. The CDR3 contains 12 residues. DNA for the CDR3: TGTGCCACCAGTGCTGGGGGAGGCGGCTACACCTTC. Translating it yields CATSAGGGGYTF.

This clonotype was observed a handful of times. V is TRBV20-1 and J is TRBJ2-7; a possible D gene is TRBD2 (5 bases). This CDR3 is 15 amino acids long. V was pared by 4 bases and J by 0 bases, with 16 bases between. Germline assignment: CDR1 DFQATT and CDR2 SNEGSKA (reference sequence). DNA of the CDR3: TGCAGTGCTATCTCCGAAAGCGGAAGCTCCTACGAGCAGTACTTC. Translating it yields CSAISESGSSYEQYF.

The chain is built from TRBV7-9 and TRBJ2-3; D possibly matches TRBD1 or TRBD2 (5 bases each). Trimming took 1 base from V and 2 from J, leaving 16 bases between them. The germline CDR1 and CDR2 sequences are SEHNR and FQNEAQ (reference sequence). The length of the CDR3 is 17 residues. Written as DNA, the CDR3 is TGTGCCAGCAGCTTAGGGGTCCGGGACGGAAACACAGATACGCAGTATTTT. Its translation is CASSLGVRDGNTDTQYF.

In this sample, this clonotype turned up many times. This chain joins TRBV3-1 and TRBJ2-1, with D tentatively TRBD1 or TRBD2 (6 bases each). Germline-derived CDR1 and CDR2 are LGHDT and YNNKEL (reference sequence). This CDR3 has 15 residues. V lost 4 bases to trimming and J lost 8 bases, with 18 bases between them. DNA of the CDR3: TGTGCCAGCAGCCTAGGTCGGCCGAGGGGGGATGAGCAGTTCTTC. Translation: CASSLGRPRGDEQFF.

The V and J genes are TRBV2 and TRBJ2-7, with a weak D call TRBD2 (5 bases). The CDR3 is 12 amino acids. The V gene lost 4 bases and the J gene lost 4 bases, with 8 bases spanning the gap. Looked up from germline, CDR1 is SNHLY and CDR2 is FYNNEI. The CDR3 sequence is CASSVERYEQYF. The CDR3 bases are TGTGCCAGCAGTGTCGAGCGGTACGAGCAGTACTTC.

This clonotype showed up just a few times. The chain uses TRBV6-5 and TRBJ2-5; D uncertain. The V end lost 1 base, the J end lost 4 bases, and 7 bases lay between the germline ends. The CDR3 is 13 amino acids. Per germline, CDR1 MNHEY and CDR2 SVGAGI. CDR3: CASSYLSGETQYF. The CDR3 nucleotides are TGTGCCAGCAGTTACTTATCGGGAGAGACCCAGTACTTC.

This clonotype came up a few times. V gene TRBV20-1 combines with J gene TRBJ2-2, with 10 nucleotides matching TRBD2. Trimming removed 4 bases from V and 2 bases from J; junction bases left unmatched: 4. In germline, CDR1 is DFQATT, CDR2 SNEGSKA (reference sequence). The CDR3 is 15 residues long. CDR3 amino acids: CSATSGSSNTGELFF. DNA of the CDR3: TGCAGTGCTACTAGCGGGAGCAGCAACACCGGGGAGCTGTTTTTT.